These 32 T cell receptor beta chains were sequenced from one sample in a study of shared clonotypes between healthy human individuals. TCRdb keeps only in-frame clones here, not all; method: immunoSEQ multiplex PCR. The data contain 600,000 to 750,000 clones, about 90% of them seen just once; the ten biggest clones take up about 33%. Specimen: memory CD8+ T cells from PBMCs. The subset: CD45RO+ cells pooled with CCR7-negative TemRA cells. The receptors derive from a man between 18 and 29 years old in good health. Some clones in this sample may be carry-over from other donors' samples.

The chain has TRBV9 and TRBJ2-1; D ambiguous. V gave up 3 bases and J gave up 9 bases, with 7 bases separating them. The CDR3 consists of 11 residues. Germline CDR1 is SGDLS and CDR2 is YYNGEE. The CDR3 bases are TGTGCCAGCAGCGATAGAGCTGAGCAGTTCTTC. Translation: CASSDRAEQFF.

The chain couples TRBV11-3 to TRBJ1-1; TRBD1 might be the D (5 bases). This CDR3 has 16 amino acids. CDR1 and CDR2 (germline): SGHNT, YENEEA. V lost 4 bases to trimming and J lost 0 bases, with 15 bases between them. The CDR3 region is CASSSRGSNMNTEAFF. The DNA for the CDR3 is TGTGCCAGCAGCTCGAGGGGCAGTAACATGAACACTGAAGCTTTCTTT.

Note on this clone: Additional DNA sequences in this sample encode the identical CDR3. V is TRBV7-8 and J is TRBJ2-1, with D hard to call. The CDR3 has 12 amino acids. With 0 bases removed from V and 4 bases from J, the gap between germline ends came to 1 base. Germline CDR1 and CDR2: SGHVS and FQNEAQ. Here the CDR3 reads CASSLAYNEQFF. CDR3 in DNA: TGTGCCAGCAGCTTAGCGTACAATGAGCAGTTCTTC.

This clone was seen just once. The chain recombines TRBV29-1 with TRBJ2-1; 12 bases map to TRBD2. Germline V gives CDR1 SQVTM, CDR2 ANQGSEA. This CDR3 has 15 amino acids. V lost 2 bases, J lost 5 bases, and 4 bases stayed unmatched. The CDR3 reads CSVELTSGRDNEQFF. The DNA of the CDR3 is TGCAGCGTTGAATTGACTAGCGGGAGAGACAATGAGCAGTTCTTC.

This clone was seen only a few times. The chain is built from TRBV7-9 and TRBJ2-7; perhaps TRBD1 as D (6 bases). This CDR3 region has 12 residues. Trimming removed 5 bases from V and 10 bases from J, with 15 bases in between. Germline lookup yields CDR1 SEHNR and CDR2 FQNEAQ (reference sequence). CDR3 DNA: TGTGCCAGCAGCACGACAGGAGTCGAACAGTACTTC. Amino acid sequence: CASSTTGVEQYF.

V and J are TRBV18 and TRBJ2-3, with D hard to call. The V gene lost 1 base and the J gene lost 2 bases, with 10 bases spanning the gap. The CDR3 is made up of 15 amino acids. Germline-derived CDR1 and CDR2 are KGHSH and LQKENI. This CDR3 is CASSPRTGFTDTQYF. CDR3 bases: TGTGCCAGCTCACCACGGACGGGCTTCACAGATACGCAGTATTTT.

The chain carries TRBV28 and TRBJ1-1; D is unresolved. The CDR3 loop spans 11 amino acids. CDR1 and CDR2 (germline): MDHEN, SYDVKM. V lost 4 bases, J lost 7 bases, and 7 bases lay in between. In DNA form, the CDR3 reads TGTGCCAGCAGTTACAATATTGAAGCTTTCTTT. Its translation is CASSYNIEAFF.

The rearrangement uses TRBV28 and TRBJ1-2; the match to TRBD1 covers 7 bases. The germline V gene has CDR1 MDHEN and CDR2 SYDVKM. V lost 5 bases and J lost 6; bases outside the gene matches: 15. This CDR3 is built from 16 residues. CDR3 sequence (DNA): TGTGCCAGCAGTCCCATAAGGGGGCGCAAGGTTGATGGCTACACCTTC. It is translated as CASSPIRGRKVDGYTF.

The CDR3 reads CASSFLSGDGITEAFF. The CDR3 DNA reads as TGTGCCAGCAGCTTTTTGTCAGGGGATGGGATCACTGAAGCTTTCTTT. The chain links TRBV5-6 to TRBJ1-1, with D tentatively TRBD1 (6 bases). This CDR3 comprises 16 residues. The V end lost 2 bases, the J end lost 4 bases, and 18 bases lay between the germline ends. Looked up from germline, CDR1 is SGHDT and CDR2 is YYEEEE.

V gene TRBV9 combines with J gene TRBJ1-2, with D unclear. Trimming cost V 2 bases and J 0 bases, with 17 bases left between them. The CDR3 has 17 residues. The germline gives CDR1 SGDLS, CDR2 YYNGEE. As DNA, the CDR3 is TGTGCCAGCAGCGTTACCTCTGGCGGGATCCCTAACTATGGCTACACCTTC. Its translation is CASSVTSGGIPNYGYTF.

The chain links TRBV29-1 to TRBJ2-1; 7 nucleotides agree with TRBD2. The CDR3 is made up of 14 amino acids. V trimming: 4 bases; J trimming: 2 bases; junction bases outside the gene matches: 5. Germline CDR1 is SQVTM and CDR2 is ANQGSEA. CDR3 in amino acids: CSVVGGSTYNEQFF. In nucleotides, the CDR3 is TGCAGCGTTGTCGGCGGGAGCACCTACAATGAGCAGTTCTTC.

The V and J genes are TRBV28 and TRBJ1-4; D may be TRBD1 (5 bases). The CDR3 covers 15 residues. Germline V gives CDR1 MDHEN, CDR2 SYDVKM. Trimming removed 1 base from V and 1 base from J, with 7 bases in between. CDR3 DNA: TGTGCCAGCAGTTTATCCCAGGGAACTAATGAAAAACTGTTTTTT. Translated: CASSLSQGTNEKLFF.

V and J are TRBV7-9 and TRBJ1-4; 9 bases agree with TRBD1. The CDR3 sequence is 15 residues long. V trimming: 3 bases; J trimming: 8 bases; junction bases outside the gene matches: 7. Germline V gene sequence: CDR1 SEHNR, CDR2 FQNEAQ (reference sequence). CDR3 sequence reads: CASSLTTTGGEKLFF. DNA for the CDR3: TGTGCCAGCAGCTTGACGACCACAGGGGGCGAAAAACTGTTTTTT. Together with reference TRBV7-9 and TRBJ1-4, the CDR3 gives the full variable domain: DTGVSQNPRHKITKRGQNVTFRCDPISEHNRLYWYRQTLGQGPEFLTYFQNEAQLEKSRLLSDRFSAERPKGSFSTLEIQRTEQGDSAMYLCASSLTTTGGEKLFFGSGTQLSVL.

This clone was picked up one time. J is TRBJ1-2 and V is TRBV7-2, with 9 bases aligning to TRBD1. Germline V CDR1 and CDR2: SGHTA, FQGNSA. The ends lost 4 bases at V and 7 bases at J; junction bases unmatched: 4. CDR3 size: 13 residues. The CDR3 region has the DNA TGTGCCAGCAGCTCGTACAGGGGGCCTGGCTACACCTTC. Translation gives CASSSYRGPGYTF.

This rearrangement joins TRBV7-4 to TRBJ2-7, with TRBD1 as a possible D gene (6 bases). Trimming removed 4 bases at V and 4 bases at J, with 8 bases between. This CDR3 comprises 12 residues. Germline loops: CDR1 SGHVT, CDR2 SQSDAQ. The CDR3 DNA sequence: TGTGCCAGCAGCTCCGGACAGTACGAGCAGTACTTC. This codes for CASSSGQYEQYF.

This chain joins TRBV19 and TRBJ1-4; D is ambiguous. V was trimmed by 5 bases and J by 8 bases, leaving 9 bases between them. The CDR3 is 12 amino acids. CDR1 LNHDA and CDR2 SQIVND come from the germline V gene (reference sequence). For the CDR3, the DNA is TGTGCCAGTAGTCTCTCGGGGGAAAAACTGTTTTTT. Translated, it gives CASSLSGEKLFF.

The chain uses TRBV11-2 and TRBJ2-3; the D is unclear. Germline V CDR1 and CDR2: SGHAT, FQNNGV. CDR3 length equals 12 residues. Deletions cut 8 bases from V and 4 bases from J, with 10 bases between. CDR3 nucleotide sequence: TGTGCCAGCTCAGCTTCCGCAGATACGCAGTATTTT. Translated: CASSASADTQYF.

V is TRBV28 and J is TRBJ2-5; unclear D gene. Germline lookup yields CDR1 MDHEN and CDR2 SYDVKM. This CDR3 has 14 amino acids. Between the trimmed V and J ends, which lost 6 bases and 5 bases, there was a span of 16 bases. The CDR3 loop is CASSPGTIRETQYF. The DNA for the CDR3 is TGTGCCAGCAGCCCTGGTACTATCCGGGAGACCCAGTACTTC.

The chain joins TRBV5-4 to TRBJ1-2; the D gene is possibly TRBD1 (6 bases). The germline CDR1 and CDR2 sequences are SGHNT and YYREEE (reference sequence). The CDR3 contains 14 residues. The V end was cut by 0 bases, the J end by 4 bases, with 10 bases between. The CDR3 loop is CASSLGRQVYGYTF. As DNA, the CDR3 is TGTGCCAGCAGCTTGGGCAGACAGGTCTATGGCTACACCTTC.

The chain uses TRBV10-3 and TRBJ2-1, with TRBD1 matching over 8 bases. V was clipped by 9 bases and J by 5 bases; unmatched bases: 12. The CDR3 covers 15 residues. Germline-derived CDR1 and CDR2 are ENHRY and SYGVKD. CDR3: CAISAVGQENNEQFF. In DNA form, the CDR3 reads TGTGCCATTTCAGCAGTGGGACAGGAGAACAATGAGCAGTTCTTC.

The V call is TRBV7-6, the J call TRBJ2-1, with 8 bases matching TRBD2. Germline-derived CDR1 and CDR2 are SGHVS and FNYEAQ. Trimming cost V 3 bases and J 2 bases; bases outside gene matches: 6. The CDR3 covers 16 residues. The CDR3 DNA reads TGTGCCAGCAGCTTCAATCGGGAGGGCCCCTACAATGAGCAGTTCTTC. Translating it yields CASSFNREGPYNEQFF.

The CDR3 coding sequence is TGTGCCAGTAGTCCCGTAGTTCCAGATACGCAGTATTTT. Translated: CASSPVVPDTQYF. The chain combines TRBV19 with TRBJ2-3; no reliable D call. V shed 5 bases and J shed 4 bases, with 10 bases lying between them. Per the germline V gene, CDR1 is LNHDA and CDR2 is SQIVND (reference sequence). The CDR3 length is 13 residues.

Regarding this clone: Different DNA sequences within this sample yield the same CDR3. The chain combines TRBV5-6 with TRBJ2-2; no reliable D call. V was cut by 2 bases and J by 5 bases, with 4 bases left in between. The CDR3 spans 12 residues. Germline assignment: CDR1 SGHDT and CDR2 YYEEEE. The CDR3 protein is CASSLNTGELFF. DNA for the CDR3: TGTGCCAGCAGCTTAAATACCGGGGAGCTGTTTTTT.

CDR3 DNA: TGTGCCAGCAGAGCGACAGTTTCGGATGAGCAGTTCTTC. Amino acids: CASRATVSDEQFF. The V and J genes are TRBV28 and TRBJ2-1; the D gene is possibly TRBD1 (5 bases). CDR1 and CDR2 from the germline V gene are MDHEN and SYDVKM. V lost 6 bases to trimming and J lost 8 bases, with 14 bases between them. This CDR3 contains 13 residues.

The gene calls are TRBV27 and TRBJ2-7; no definite D call. Germline lookup yields CDR1 MNHEY and CDR2 SMNVEV (reference sequence). CDR3 length: 14 residues. V was clipped by 3 bases and J by 0 bases, with 9 bases between them. The CDR3 DNA sequence: TGTGCCAGCAGTTTTTACGCGTCCTCCTACGAGCAGTACTTC. Translation: CASSFYASSYEQYF.

The chain links TRBV6-5 to TRBJ2-7; TRBD1 might be the D (6 bases). The CDR3 extends over 13 amino acids. Germline CDR1 is MNHEY and CDR2 is SVGAGI. Trimming shortened V by 6 bases and J by 1 base, and 10 bases separated the two germline ends. CDR3 bases: TGTGCCAGCAGCCCTGGACAGTCCTACGAGCAGTACTTC. The encoded protein is CASSPGQSYEQYF.

The V call is TRBV29-1, the J call TRBJ2-7; D is perhaps TRBD2 (6 bases). Per germline, CDR1 SQVTM and CDR2 ANQGSEA. Trimming removed 5 bases from V and 2 bases from J, with 16 bases in between. The CDR3 loop spans 14 amino acids. The CDR3 sequence is CSVMEGSIPYEQYF. CDR3 coding DNA: TGCAGCGTTATGGAGGGGTCGATACCCTACGAGCAGTACTTC.

The chain links TRBV27 to TRBJ2-2; D is uncertain. This CDR3 is 13 amino acids long. Trimming pared 10 bases from V and 2 bases from J, leaving 11 bases between. Germline assignment: CDR1 MNHEY and CDR2 SMNVEV (reference sequence). CDR3 sequence (DNA): TGTGCCATCTCCGACGGCAACACCGGGGAGCTGTTTTTT. Its protein is CAISDGNTGELFF.

As to this clone: A much larger clone lies a single base off, so this may be a read error. Other nucleotide sequences in the sample specify the same CDR3. This chain links TRBV6-5 with TRBJ2-7; perhaps D is TRBD1 or TRBD2 (5 bases each). Trimming shortened V by 5 bases and J by 2 bases, and 13 bases separated the two germline ends. The CDR3 length is 14 residues. Germline CDR1 and CDR2: MNHEY and SVGAGI. As DNA, the CDR3 is TGTGCCAGCAGTGAGGGGACCTCAACCTACGAGCAGTACTTC. Protein sequence: CASSEGTSTYEQYF.

The chain carries TRBV11-2 and TRBJ2-1; 11 positions agree with TRBD2. The CDR3 totals 16 residues. Losses at the gene ends were 4 bases for V and 9 bases for J; bases not matched to a gene: 11. Germline CDR1 and CDR2: SGHAT and FQNNGV. For the CDR3, the DNA is TGTGCCAGCAGCTACAGTAGCGGGAGGGCCTGGGCTGAGCAGTTCTTC. It specifies CASSYSSGRAWAEQFF.

The table lists this clone with a count of one. V is TRBV28 and J is TRBJ1-5, with 7 bases identical to TRBD1. J lost 5 bases, V lost 4 bases, and 14 bases had no gene match. The length of the CDR3 is 17 residues. CDR1 MDHEN and CDR2 SYDVKM come from the germline V gene. The CDR3 loop reads CASSSLSKGTAYQPQHF. As DNA, the CDR3 is TGTGCCAGCAGTTCTTTATCGAAAGGGACAGCGTATCAGCCCCAGCATTTT.

The V call is TRBV28, the J call TRBJ2-7; D could derive from TRBD1 or TRBD2 (7 bases each). The V and J ends lost 5 bases and 0 bases respectively, with 17 bases between them. In germline, CDR1 is MDHEN, CDR2 SYDVKM. There are 16 residues in the CDR3. CDR3 bases: TGTGCCAGCAGTCGACTGGGGGAGGGGGCCTCCTACGAGCAGTACTTC. It codes for CASSRLGEGASYEQYF.